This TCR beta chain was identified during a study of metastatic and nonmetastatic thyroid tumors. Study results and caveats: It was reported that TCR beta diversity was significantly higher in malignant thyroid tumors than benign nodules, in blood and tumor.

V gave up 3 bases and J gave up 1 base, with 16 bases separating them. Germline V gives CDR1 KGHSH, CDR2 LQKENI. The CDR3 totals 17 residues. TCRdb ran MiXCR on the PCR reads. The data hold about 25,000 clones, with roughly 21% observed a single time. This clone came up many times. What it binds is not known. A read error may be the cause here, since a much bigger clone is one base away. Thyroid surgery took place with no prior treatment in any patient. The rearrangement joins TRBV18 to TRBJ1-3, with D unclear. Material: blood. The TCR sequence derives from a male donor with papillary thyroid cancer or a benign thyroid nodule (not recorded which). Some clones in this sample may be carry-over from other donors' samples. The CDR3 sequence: CASSPTRRAASGNTIYF. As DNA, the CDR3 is TGTGCCAGCTCACCCACCAGGCGGGCGGCTTCTGGAAACACCATATATTTT.